The present T cell receptor beta chain was sequenced within a study of blood T cell repertoires in COVID-19. Study information: There were acute and convalescent COVID-19 samples, and they came from the United States, Italy and Spain. PBMCs, B-cell-depleted T cells, or T cells were the source of the cDNA or gDNA that made up the material.

In the authors' workflow: Quantification of nucleated cells was approximated via reference gene primer amplification. Libraries were prepared by immunoSEQ multiplex PCR; TCRdb keeps only in-frame clonotypes and omits some of them. For V, J and clone size, that table is used; D and trimming come from the DNA. Seen here are 25,000 to 35,000 clones, approximately 75% observed once, and the top ten hold under 25%. Per germline, CDR1 LGHNT and CDR2 FRNRAP. The J segment lost 2 bases and the V segment lost 4 bases, leaving 6 bases of the junction unmatched. This CDR3 comprises 17 residues. Input material: peripheral blood. This chain links TRBV12-5 with TRBJ2-1, with TRBD2 identical over 12 bases. This receptor was obtained from a boy aged 2 to 10 with active or convalescent COVID-19. CDR3 coding DNA: TGTGCTAGTGGTTCCTCACTAGCGGGGGGACCCTACAATGAGCAGTTCTTC. It encodes CASGSSLAGGPYNEQFF.